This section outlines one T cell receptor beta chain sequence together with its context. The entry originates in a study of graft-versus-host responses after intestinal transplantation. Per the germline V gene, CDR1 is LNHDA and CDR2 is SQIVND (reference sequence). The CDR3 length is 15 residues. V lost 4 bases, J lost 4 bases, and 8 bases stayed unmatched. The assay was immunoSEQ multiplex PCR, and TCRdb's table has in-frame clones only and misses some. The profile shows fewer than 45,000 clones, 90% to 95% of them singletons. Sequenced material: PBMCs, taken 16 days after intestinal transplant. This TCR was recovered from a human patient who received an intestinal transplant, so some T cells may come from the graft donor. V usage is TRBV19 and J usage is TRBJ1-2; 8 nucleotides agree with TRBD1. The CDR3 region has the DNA TGTGCCAGTAGTAGCCCGGGGACAGGCGGCTATGGCTACACCTTC. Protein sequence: CASSSPGTGGYGYTF.